Listed here are 11 T cell receptor beta chains from one sample, sequenced in a study of graft-versus-host responses after intestinal transplantation. The antigens for these receptors are not known. Libraries were prepared by immunoSEQ multiplex PCR; TCRdb keeps only in-frame clonotypes and omits some of them. The sample includes 150,000 or so clones, roughly 91% of them seen just once. This material consisted of unstimulated CD4+ T cells sorted from spleen or lymph node cells, taken before intestinal transplant. All receptors derive from a human donor who received an intestinal transplant.

This clone was detected only once. J is TRBJ2-1 and V is TRBV13, with 7 bases fitting TRBD1. CDR1 is PRHDT and CDR2 is FYEKMQ in the germline V gene (reference sequence). The CDR3 contains 19 residues. V trimming: 4 bases; J trimming: 0 bases; junction bases outside the gene matches: 15. As DNA, the CDR3 is TGTGCCAGCAGCTCCTATAGGGGGCCGTCACCCCGCTCCTACAATGAGCAGTTCTTC. Protein: CASSSYRGPSPRSYNEQFF.

The chain carries TRBV18 and TRBJ2-1, with a tentative D call TRBD1 (6 bases). The CDR3 sequence is 13 residues long. V gave up 2 bases and J gave up 7 bases, with 9 bases separating them. CDR1 and CDR2 from the germline V gene are KGHSH and LQKENI. The CDR3 loop is CASSPSRGNEQFF. The CDR3 DNA follows: TGTGCCAGCTCACCAAGTAGGGGGAATGAGCAGTTCTTC.

The CDR3 region is CASSLRENTEAFF. Written as DNA, the CDR3 is TGTGCCAGCAGCTTAAGGGAGAACACTGAAGCTTTCTTT. This chain links TRBV7-2 with TRBJ1-1; no definite D call. The germline V and J ends were trimmed by 2 bases and 1 base, with 5 bases remaining between them. This CDR3 spans 13 amino acids. The germline V gene encodes CDR1 SGHTA and CDR2 FQGNSA.

The genes are TRBV4-2 and TRBJ2-3, with TRBD2 matching 7 bases. The CDR3 has 18 residues. Trimming cost V 3 bases and J 3 bases; bases outside gene matches: 15. Germline CDR1 and CDR2: LGHNA and YNFKEQ. CDR3 sequence: CASSHEPSSGSGTDTQYF. The CDR3 nucleotides are TGTGCCAGCAGCCACGAGCCCTCTAGCGGATCGGGGACAGATACGCAGTATTTT.

This chain links TRBV19 with TRBJ2-7; 9 positions match TRBD1. Trimming at V came to 3 bases and at J to 3 bases, leaving 12 bases not matched to a gene. This CDR3 spans 17 amino acids. The germline V gene has CDR1 LNHDA and CDR2 SQIVND (reference sequence). CDR3 amino acids: CASSIRSPGQGYYEQYF. As DNA, the CDR3 is TGTGCCAGTAGTATCCGCTCTCCGGGACAGGGTTACTACGAGCAGTACTTC.

This clone appeared once. In DNA form, the CDR3 reads TGTGCCAGCAGCAAAGACAGGGGACGCGAGCAGTACTTC. Translating gives CASSKDRGREQYF. The chain links TRBV21-1 to TRBJ2-7; the table's D call, TRBD1, has no DNA check behind it. TRBV21-1 constitutes a pseudogene. CDR3 size: 13 residues.

V usage is TRBV7-8 and J usage is TRBJ1-4, with D unresolved. V gave up 3 bases and J gave up 6 bases, with 11 bases separating them. This CDR3 region has 14 residues. CDR1 is SGHVS and CDR2 is FQNEAQ in the germline V gene. The CDR3 sequence is CASSFSRIDEKLFF. The CDR3 DNA reads as TGTGCCAGCAGCTTCTCGAGGATTGATGAAAAACTGTTTTTT.

The V and J genes are TRBV5-4 and TRBJ2-1, with 8 bases identical to TRBD2. The CDR3 is 16 amino acids. Germline lookup yields CDR1 SGHNT and CDR2 YYREEE (reference sequence). The V and J ends lost 4 bases and 5 bases, in that order; junction bases with no gene match: 11. The CDR3 loop reads CASSPSPGGRNNEQFF. The CDR3 nucleotides are TGTGCCAGCAGCCCTAGCCCCGGCGGGAGGAACAATGAGCAGTTCTTC.

The J gene is TRBJ2-7, the V gene TRBV5-4; no firm D call. Trimming shortened V by 0 bases and J by 2 bases, and 0 bases separated the two germline ends. Per the germline V gene, CDR1 is SGHNT and CDR2 is YYREEE (reference sequence). The CDR3 sequence is 11 residues long. CDR3 in amino acids: CASSLAYEQYF. The CDR3 nucleotides read TGTGCCAGCAGCTTGGCCTACGAGCAGTACTTC.

The chain uses TRBV2 and TRBJ1-2; D remains ambiguous. Germline-derived CDR1 and CDR2 are SNHLY and FYNNEI. The V end lost 4 bases, the J end lost 0 bases, and 6 bases lay between the germline ends. CDR3 length equals 13 residues. The CDR3 DNA sequence: TGTGCCAGCAGTGTTAAGACTAACTATGGCTACACCTTC. Its protein product is CASSVKTNYGYTF.

J is TRBJ2-1 and V is TRBV19; 11 nucleotides line up with TRBD2. The J segment lost 4 bases and the V segment lost 0 bases, leaving 5 bases of the junction unmatched. CDR3 length: 17 amino acids. Germline V CDR1 and CDR2: LNHDA, SQIVND (reference sequence). The DNA of the CDR3 is TGTGCCAGTAGTATAGATCCTAGCGGGAGGCTTTACAATGAGCAGTTCTTC. This sequence encodes CASSIDPSGRLYNEQFF.